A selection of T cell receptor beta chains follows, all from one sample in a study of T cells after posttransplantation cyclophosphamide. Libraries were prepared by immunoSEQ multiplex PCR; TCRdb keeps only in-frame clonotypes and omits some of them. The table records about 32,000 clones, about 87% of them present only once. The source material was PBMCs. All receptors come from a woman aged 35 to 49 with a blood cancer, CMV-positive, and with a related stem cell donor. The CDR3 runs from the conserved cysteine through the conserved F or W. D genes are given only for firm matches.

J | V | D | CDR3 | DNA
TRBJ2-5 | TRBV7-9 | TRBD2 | CASSPRLAEETQYF | TGTGCCAGCAGCCCCCGACTAGCAGAAGAGACCCAGTACTTC
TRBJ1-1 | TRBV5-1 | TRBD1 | CASSLEPLTGNTEAFF | TGCGCCAGCAGTCTTGAACCTCTGACAGGGAATACTGAAGCTTTCTTT
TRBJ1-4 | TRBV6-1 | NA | CASKGQGAEKLFF | TGTGCCAGCAAAGGCCAGGGTGCGGAAAAACTGTTTTTT
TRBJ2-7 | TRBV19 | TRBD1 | CASSRTGGYEQYF | TGTGCCAGTAGTAGGACAGGGGGTTACGAGCAGTACTTC
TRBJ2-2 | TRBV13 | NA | CASSLTEHNTGELFF | TGTGCCAGCAGCTTGACGGAGCATAACACCGGGGAGCTGTTTTTT
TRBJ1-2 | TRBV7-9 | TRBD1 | CASSSGQGAYGYTF | TGTGCCAGCAGCTCCGGACAGGGGGCCTATGGCTACACCTTC
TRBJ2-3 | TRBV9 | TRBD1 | CASSVADRDTDTQYF | TGTGCCAGCAGCGTAGCAGACAGGGACACAGATACGCAGTATTTT
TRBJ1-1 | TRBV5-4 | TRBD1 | CASSSPAGGNTEAFF | TGTGCCAGCAGCTCCCCGGCAGGGGGTAACACTGAAGCTTTCTTT
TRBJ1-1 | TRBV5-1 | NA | CASSLGDYSAEAFF | TGCGCCAGCAGCTTGGGGGACTACAGCGCTGAAGCTTTCTTT
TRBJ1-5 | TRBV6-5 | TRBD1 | CASSEQGDQPQHF | TGTGCCAGCAGTGAACAGGGGGATCAGCCCCAGCATTTT
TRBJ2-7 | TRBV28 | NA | CATLHKGGTYEQYF | TGTGCCACCTTGCACAAGGGGGGGACCTACGAGCAGTACTTC
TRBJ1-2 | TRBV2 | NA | CASSGEKGVPGYTF | TGTGCCAGCAGTGGTGAGAAAGGGGTCCCTGGCTACACCTTC
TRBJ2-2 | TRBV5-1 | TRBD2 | CASSPSGSNTGELFF | TGCGCCAGCAGCCCTAGCGGGTCGAACACCGGGGAGCTGTTTTTT